Listed below are T cell receptor beta chains from one sample, sequenced in a study of blood T cells in healthy people across ages. TCRdb redid the calling of the 5' RACE reads with MiXCR, one entry per CDR3 protein. The sample includes some 1.5 million distinct CDR3 sequences, roughly two fifths of them seen just once. What was sequenced was blood. Every receptor here comes from a woman in her late teens or twenties in good health. CDR3s include the opening cysteine and the closing phenylalanine or tryptophan. D genes are given only for firm matches. Size values are once, few and many counts, or a class for expanded clones, and some rows have none.

d_call: NA
v_call: TRBV30
j_call: TRBJ1-1
clone_size: NA
cdr3_nt: TGTGCCTGGAGTTTTGGACTGGAAGCTTTCTTT
cdr3_aa: CAWSFGLEAFF

d_call: NA
v_call: TRBV19
j_call: TRBJ1-2
clone_size: NA
cdr3_nt: TGTGCCAGTAGTATAGTTGGGGGCAGCCCGCTCGCCTATGGCTACACCTTC
cdr3_aa: CASSIVGGSPLAYGYTF

d_call: TRBD2
v_call: TRBV7-2
j_call: TRBJ2-5
clone_size: NA
cdr3_nt: TGTGCCAGCAGCTTAACTAGCGGGAGTTCAGTTGAGCAGTACTTC
cdr3_aa: CASSLTSGSSVEQYF

d_call: TRBD2
v_call: TRBV7-2
j_call: TRBJ2-3
clone_size: few
cdr3_nt: TGTGCCAGCAGCTCCAGAGGCAGCGGGGCTAGCACAGATACGCAGTATTTT
cdr3_aa: CASSSRGSGASTDTQYF

d_call: TRBD1
v_call: TRBV12-3/TRBV12-4
j_call: TRBJ2-7
clone_size: few
cdr3_nt: TGTGCCAGCAGTTTAGGGACAGGGTCCCATCTTTACGAGCAGTACTTC
cdr3_aa: CASSLGTGSHLYEQYF

d_call: TRBD2
v_call: TRBV10-3
j_call: TRBJ2-1
clone_size: NA
cdr3_nt: TGTGCCATCAGCCGACTAGCGGGGGGCCCCTCCGATGAGCAGTTCTTC
cdr3_aa: CAISRLAGGPSDEQFF

d_call: NA
v_call: TRBV30
j_call: TRBJ2-2
clone_size: NA
cdr3_nt: TGTGCCTGGAGTGTAACAGGGTGGGAGCTGTTTTTT
cdr3_aa: CAWSVTGWELFF

d_call: TRBD1
v_call: TRBV12-3/TRBV12-4
j_call: TRBJ1-5
clone_size: NA
cdr3_nt: TGCGCCAGCAGCTTGGGGACAGGGTTCAATCAGCCCCAGCATTTT
cdr3_aa: CASSLGTGFNQPQHF

d_call: NA
v_call: TRBV30
j_call: TRBJ2-2
clone_size: NA
cdr3_nt: TGTGCCTGGAGTGGACAGACGGCCGGGGAGCTGTTTTTT
cdr3_aa: CAWSGQTAGELFF

d_call: NA
v_call: TRBV4-1
j_call: TRBJ2-3
clone_size: NA
cdr3_nt: TGCGCCAGCAGCCAACCTAGGAGCACAGATACGCAGTATTTT
cdr3_aa: CASSQPRSTDTQYF

d_call: TRBD2
v_call: TRBV4-2
j_call: TRBJ2-1
clone_size: NA
cdr3_nt: TGTGCCAGCAGCCAAGGTCAGGCTAGCGGGAACTACAATGAGCAGTTCTTC
cdr3_aa: CASSQGQASGNYNEQFF

d_call: NA
v_call: TRBV3-1
j_call: TRBJ2-1
clone_size: NA
cdr3_nt: TGTGCCAGCAGCCAAGCCGGGGATTCACGAAATAATGAGCAGTTCTTC
cdr3_aa: CASSQAGDSRNNEQFF

d_call: NA
v_call: TRBV2
j_call: TRBJ1-5
clone_size: NA
cdr3_nt: TGTGCCAGCAGAGAAATTAGCAATCAGCCCCAGCATTTT
cdr3_aa: CASREISNQPQHF

d_call: NA
v_call: TRBV4-3
j_call: TRBJ2-4
clone_size: NA
cdr3_nt: TGCGCCTGCAGCCGGATATCAGGGGAAGGTATGAACATTCAGTACTTC
cdr3_aa: CACSRISGEGMNIQYF

d_call: NA
v_call: TRBV29-1
j_call: TRBJ2-5
clone_size: few
cdr3_nt: TGCAGCGTTATTCACGGGTTAGAGACCCAGTACTTC
cdr3_aa: CSVIHGLETQYF

d_call: TRBD1
v_call: TRBV4-1
j_call: TRBJ2-2
clone_size: NA
cdr3_nt: TGCGCCAGCAGCCAAGCCGGACAGGCTTTAACAACCGGGGAGCTGTTTTTT
cdr3_aa: CASSQAGQALTTGELFF

d_call: NA
v_call: TRBV6-6
j_call: TRBJ2-3
clone_size: few
cdr3_nt: TGTGCCAGCAGTTACTCAACAGATCCAGATACGCAGTATTTT
cdr3_aa: CASSYSTDPDTQYF

d_call: NA
v_call: TRBV4-1
j_call: TRBJ1-2
clone_size: few
cdr3_nt: TGCGCCAGCAGCCAATTCTGGGGGGGAAACTATGGCTACACCTTC
cdr3_aa: CASSQFWGGNYGYTF

d_call: TRBD1
v_call: TRBV7-2
j_call: TRBJ1-2
clone_size: few
cdr3_nt: TGTGCCAGCAGCTTCCACAGGGGTGACTATGGCTACACCTTC
cdr3_aa: CASSFHRGDYGYTF

d_call: TRBD1
v_call: TRBV20-1
j_call: TRBJ2-7
clone_size: NA
cdr3_nt: TGCAGTGCTTACGAGACAGGGTCCTACGAGCAGTACTTC
cdr3_aa: CSAYETGSYEQYF

d_call: TRBD2
v_call: TRBV7-2
j_call: TRBJ2-2
clone_size: NA
cdr3_nt: TGTGCCAGCAGCGTTACTGGCGGGGGGAGGACCGGGGAGCTGTTTTTT
cdr3_aa: CASSVTGGGRTGELFF

d_call: TRBD1
v_call: TRBV7-4
j_call: TRBJ2-7
clone_size: few
cdr3_nt: TGTGCCGGACCTCGGGACAGGGGGTCTACACCATCTACCTACGAGCAGTACTTC
cdr3_aa: CAGPRDRGSTPSTYEQYF

d_call: TRBD1
v_call: TRBV4-1
j_call: TRBJ2-7
clone_size: NA
cdr3_nt: TGCGCCAGCAGCCGGGACAGGGTGTTCCACGAGCAGTACTTC
cdr3_aa: CASSRDRVFHEQYF

d_call: NA
v_call: TRBV6-2/TRBV6-3
j_call: TRBJ1-2
clone_size: NA
cdr3_nt: TGTGCCAGCAGTGCAGGGACGCCCCTTGGCTACACCTTC
cdr3_aa: CASSAGTPLGYTF

d_call: NA
v_call: TRBV4-1
j_call: TRBJ2-2
clone_size: NA
cdr3_nt: TGCGCCAGCAGATCCCTCAGCGGGCACACCGGGGAGCTGTTTTTT
cdr3_aa: CASRSLSGHTGELFF

d_call: NA
v_call: TRBV20-1
j_call: TRBJ1-2
clone_size: NA
cdr3_nt: TGCAGTGCTCCACAGGGAGTGGACCCCCTAACCTCCTATGGCTACACCTTC
cdr3_aa: CSAPQGVDPLTSYGYTF

d_call: NA
v_call: TRBV21-1
j_call: TRBJ2-1
clone_size: NA
cdr3_nt: TGTGCCAGCAGGACTCTTCTAGCGGGGGAATCCTACAATGAGCAGTTCTTC
cdr3_aa: CASRTLLAGESYNEQFF

d_call: NA
v_call: TRBV20-1
j_call: TRBJ2-3
clone_size: NA
cdr3_nt: TGCAGTGCTCCCCTCTCAGGACTAGATACGCAGTATTTT
cdr3_aa: CSAPLSGLDTQYF

d_call: NA
v_call: TRBV29-1
j_call: TRBJ2-1
clone_size: NA
cdr3_nt: TGCAGCGTCTATCACAGGGAGCAGTTCTTC
cdr3_aa: CSVYHREQFF

d_call: NA
v_call: TRBV7-3
j_call: TRBJ1-2
clone_size: once
cdr3_nt: TGTGCCAGCAGCTTAAGGGGAGGGACTGGCTACACCTTC
cdr3_aa: CASSLRGGTGYTF

d_call: NA
v_call: TRBV20-1
j_call: TRBJ1-1
clone_size: few
cdr3_nt: TGCAGTGCTAGAACCCCCGGCGGACAGTTCACTGAAGCTTTCTTT
cdr3_aa: CSARTPGGQFTEAFF

d_call: TRBD1
v_call: TRBV4-3
j_call: TRBJ2-7
clone_size: few
cdr3_nt: TGCGCCAGCAGCCTTTTAAGGACAGGGGTCAATGAGCAGTACTTC
cdr3_aa: CASSLLRTGVNEQYF

d_call: NA
v_call: TRBV27
j_call: TRBJ2-5
clone_size: NA
cdr3_nt: TGTGCCAGCCGGGGACTGAACCAAGAGACCCAGTACTTC
cdr3_aa: CASRGLNQETQYF

d_call: TRBD1
v_call: TRBV6-1
j_call: TRBJ2-4
clone_size: few
cdr3_nt: TGTGCCAGCAGTAAAGGTGGGACAGGGTTTCAGCGAAACATTCAGTACTTC
cdr3_aa: CASSKGGTGFQRNIQYF

d_call: NA
v_call: TRBV29-1
j_call: TRBJ2-5
clone_size: NA
cdr3_nt: TGCAGCGTCGTTCCGGGGGCTAGCCTAGATGAGCAGTACTTC
cdr3_aa: CSVVPGASLDEQYF

d_call: TRBD1
v_call: TRBV6-1
j_call: TRBJ2-1
clone_size: NA
cdr3_nt: TGTGCCAGCAGTGAATTTACCGGGACAGGGGAGTTCTTC
cdr3_aa: CASSEFTGTGEFF

d_call: NA
v_call: TRBV7-9
j_call: TRBJ1-5
clone_size: NA
cdr3_nt: TGTGCCAGCAGCTTTGGGGTGAATAGCAATCAGCCCCAGCATTTT
cdr3_aa: CASSFGVNSNQPQHF

d_call: NA
v_call: TRBV4-3
j_call: TRBJ1-5
clone_size: few
cdr3_nt: TGCGCCAGCAGCCAAGATCTGTCAGAAAATCAGCCCCAGCATTTT
cdr3_aa: CASSQDLSENQPQHF

d_call: NA
v_call: TRBV30
j_call: TRBJ1-1
clone_size: NA
cdr3_nt: TGTGCCTGGAGTTTAGGGTGGACTGAAGCTTTCTTT
cdr3_aa: CAWSLGWTEAFF

d_call: NA
v_call: TRBV7-9
j_call: TRBJ2-3
clone_size: few
cdr3_nt: TGTGCCAGCTCAAAACCTGGGTATGGTGAGACAGATACGCAGTATTTT
cdr3_aa: CASSKPGYGETDTQYF

d_call: NA
v_call: TRBV29-1
j_call: TRBJ1-2
clone_size: few
cdr3_nt: TGCAGCTCAACCGGGACATCTACTAACTATGGCTACACCTTC
cdr3_aa: CSSTGTSTNYGYTF

d_call: NA
v_call: TRBV27
j_call: TRBJ1-6
clone_size: NA
cdr3_nt: TGTGCCAGCAGTTTACTGGGGGCGGTTGGATCACCCCTCCACTTT
cdr3_aa: CASSLLGAVGSPLHF

d_call: NA
v_call: TRBV18
j_call: TRBJ1-1
clone_size: NA
cdr3_nt: TGTGCCAGCTCACCACGCCAGGGTAAAGGTGAAGCTTTCTTT
cdr3_aa: CASSPRQGKGEAFF

d_call: NA
v_call: TRBV5-1
j_call: TRBJ1-6
clone_size: NA
cdr3_nt: TGCGCCAGCAGCTTGGTACTGAGCTCCTATAATTCACCCCTCCACTTT
cdr3_aa: CASSLVLSSYNSPLHF

d_call: NA
v_call: TRBV4-1
j_call: TRBJ1-4
clone_size: once
cdr3_nt: TGCGCCAGCGCGGGCAGGGAAACTGAAAAACTGTTTTTT
cdr3_aa: CASAGRETEKLFF

d_call: TRBD1
v_call: TRBV2
j_call: TRBJ2-1
clone_size: NA
cdr3_nt: TGTGCCAGCAAATCGGACAGGGGATTTTGGTTCTTC
cdr3_aa: CASKSDRGFWFF

d_call: TRBD2
v_call: TRBV9
j_call: TRBJ2-1
clone_size: few
cdr3_nt: TGTGCCAGCAGCGTAGAGGGACTACACAATGAGCAGTTCTTC
cdr3_aa: CASSVEGLHNEQFF

d_call: NA
v_call: TRBV14
j_call: TRBJ2-7
clone_size: NA
cdr3_nt: TGTGCCAGCAGCGATATGGGACGGAGACTCTACGAGCAGTACTTC
cdr3_aa: CASSDMGRRLYEQYF

d_call: NA
v_call: TRBV7-9
j_call: TRBJ2-7
clone_size: NA
cdr3_nt: TGTGCCAGCAGCTTACAGGGTAAAAGCTACGAGCAGTACTTC
cdr3_aa: CASSLQGKSYEQYF

d_call: NA
v_call: TRBV2
j_call: TRBJ1-2
clone_size: NA
cdr3_nt: TGTGCCAGCAGTAAAGACGGATCTAACTATGGCTACACCTTC
cdr3_aa: CASSKDGSNYGYTF

d_call: NA
v_call: TRBV14
j_call: TRBJ1-1
clone_size: NA
cdr3_nt: TGTGCCAGCAGCCAGAGGGGGGTGGGGACCACTGAAGCTTTCTTT
cdr3_aa: CASSQRGVGTTEAFF

d_call: TRBD1
v_call: TRBV20-1
j_call: TRBJ1-5
clone_size: NA
cdr3_nt: TGCAGTGCTAAAATTCCGGGACAGGGGAAGCCCCAGCATTTT
cdr3_aa: CSAKIPGQGKPQHF

d_call: TRBD1
v_call: TRBV9
j_call: TRBJ1-1
clone_size: NA
cdr3_nt: TGTGCCAGCAGCGGAGAGGACAGGATAATGAACACTGAAGCTTTCTTT
cdr3_aa: CASSGEDRIMNTEAFF

d_call: NA
v_call: TRBV7-8
j_call: TRBJ1-1
clone_size: NA
cdr3_nt: TGTGCCAGCAGCCCCACCGTGAGGGCCGGACACACTGAAGCTTTCTTT
cdr3_aa: CASSPTVRAGHTEAFF

d_call: TRBD2
v_call: TRBV27
j_call: TRBJ2-5
clone_size: NA
cdr3_nt: TGTGCCAGCAGCCGGGGACTACTACAAGAGACCCAGTACTTC
cdr3_aa: CASSRGLLQETQYF

d_call: TRBD2
v_call: TRBV4-1
j_call: TRBJ2-1
clone_size: few
cdr3_nt: TGCGCCAGCAGCCAGTATAGCGGGAACTACAATGAGCAGTTCTTC
cdr3_aa: CASSQYSGNYNEQFF

d_call: TRBD1
v_call: TRBV7-2
j_call: TRBJ2-7
clone_size: NA
cdr3_nt: TGTGCCAGCAGCTTAGGGTCGGGACAGGGGGCCGAGCAGTACTTC
cdr3_aa: CASSLGSGQGAEQYF

d_call: TRBD2
v_call: TRBV6-2/TRBV6-3
j_call: TRBJ2-1
clone_size: few
cdr3_nt: TGTGCCAGCAGTCTGTACCCGGGACTAGCGGGAATCAATGAGCAGTTCTTC
cdr3_aa: CASSLYPGLAGINEQFF

d_call: NA
v_call: TRBV10-3
j_call: TRBJ2-4
clone_size: once
cdr3_nt: TGTGCCATCAGTGTGGTTCCAGCGGACCAACCCAAAAACATTCAGTACTTC
cdr3_aa: CAISVVPADQPKNIQYF

d_call: TRBD2
v_call: TRBV4-3
j_call: TRBJ2-3
clone_size: once
cdr3_nt: TGCGCCAGCAGCCACGGGGGGGAGGGGGCAGATACGCAGTATTTT
cdr3_aa: CASSHGGEGADTQYF